One sample yielded the 5 T cell receptor beta chains listed below, sequenced in a study of tumor-infiltrating lymphocytes in primary liver carcinoma. Starting material of 500 ng total RNA yielded TCR beta cDNA via a constant-region primer. ARM-PCR was slightly modified, and three nested multiplex PCR rounds with it gave rise to the TCR beta libraries. TRBV1-TRBV30 forward primers paired with a C-beta reverse primer drove the first two PCR rounds, about 10 cycles each. TCRdb analysed the multiplex PCR reads with MiXCR anew, one entry per CDR3 protein. The data show fewer than 75,000 distinct CDR3 sequences, about 71% seen once. Taking roughly 20-32 mg of unsorted bulk tissue, the authors co-extracted RNA and DNA. Sequences were obtained from liver tumor tissue from sampling region 4. Subset given: tumor region T4, right-lateral pole. These receptors came from a man aged 35 to 55 with primary liver carcinoma and hepatitis B virus infection.

J is TRBJ2-7 and V is TRBV2; no definite D call. This CDR3 region has 11 residues. V was pared by 7 bases and J by 6 bases, with 10 bases between. CDR1 is SNHLY and CDR2 is FYNNEI in the germline V gene. CDR3 residues: CASTLTGEQYF. In nucleotides, the CDR3 is TGTGCCAGCACTCTGACGGGCGAGCAGTACTTC.

This clonotype was seen a few times. Relative to the germline gene, one junction end is altered; a read error may explain this. This chain links TRBV4-1 with TRBJ2-3; 8 bases agree with TRBD1. This CDR3 contains 16 residues. The germline V gene encodes CDR1 MGHRA and CDR2 YSYEKL. The CDR3: CASSRGSDRDADTQYF. CDR3 in DNA: TGTGCCAGCAGCCGAGGATCGGACAGGGACGCAGATACGCAGTATTTT.

Of note for this clonotype: This may be a read error, as it is one base from a much larger clone. This sequence joins TRBV6-2 or TRBV6-3 and TRBJ2-1; D is possibly TRBD1 or TRBD2 (6 bases each). This CDR3 comprises 15 residues. CDR1 MNHEY and CDR2 SVGEGT come from the germline V gene. CDR3 DNA sequence: TGTACCAGCCGAATATTCCTAGGGGGAGGACGAGAGCAGTTCTTC. It specifies CTSRIFLGGGREQFF.

The chain has TRBV6-6 and TRBJ1-6; D remains ambiguous. Germline CDR1 reads MNHNY; CDR2 reads SVGAGI (reference sequence). Deletions cut 6 bases from V and 7 bases from J, with 16 bases between. This CDR3 is built from 15 residues. This CDR3 reads CASSMGSGRNSPLHF. The CDR3 DNA is TGTGCCAGCAGCATGGGGTCGGGGAGGAATTCACCCCTCCACTTT.

In regard to this clonotype: The junction and the germline gene differ at one end; a read error may be behind it. J is TRBJ2-2 and V is TRBV12-3 or TRBV12-4, with a tentative D call TRBD2 (6 bases). The CDR3 totals 14 residues. The CDR3 protein is CTSSRGRHAGEPFF. CDR3 bases: TGTACCAGCAGTCGGGGGAGGCACGCCGGGGAGCCGTTTTTT.